This is a list of T cell receptor beta chains from one sample in a study of control samples from healthy donors and cancer patients. The protocol was immunoSEQ multiplex PCR, while the TCRdb copy is restricted to in-frame clones and leaves out a portion. Here the sample spans roughly 150,000 clones, 85% to 95% being singletons. Input material: blood. These TCRs come from a man between 50 and 59 years old in good health. The CDR3 runs from the conserved cysteine through the conserved F or W. The order of the fields is J gene, clone size, D gene, V gene, CDR3 protein, CDR3 DNA. A D gene is named only where the DNA matches it firmly. The listing skips clone size in some rows; elsewhere it reads once, few, many or a size class.

j_call: TRBJ1-1
clone_size: .
d_call: .
v_call: TRBV5-1
cdr3_aa: CASSFNPTNTEAFF
cdr3_nt: TGCGCCAGCAGCTTCAACCCGACCAACACTGAAGCTTTCTTT

j_call: TRBJ1-3
clone_size: .
d_call: .
v_call: TRBV19
cdr3_aa: CATGGYPVSGNTIYF
cdr3_nt: TGTGCCACCGGGGGCTATCCCGTCTCTGGAAACACCATATATTTT

j_call: TRBJ1-1
clone_size: .
d_call: .
v_call: TRBV28
cdr3_aa: CASRLSKGKAFF
cdr3_nt: TGTGCCAGCAGGTTAAGCAAGGGGAAAGCTTTCTTT

j_call: TRBJ1-1
clone_size: .
d_call: .
v_call: TRBV29-1
cdr3_aa: CSAGILNTEAFF
cdr3_nt: TGCAGCGCAGGGATTTTGAACACTGAAGCTTTCTTT

j_call: TRBJ2-5
clone_size: .
d_call: TRBD1
v_call: TRBV5-6
cdr3_aa: CASSLSTGGKTQYF
cdr3_nt: TGTGCCAGCAGCTTGAGTACAGGGGGAAAGACCCAGTACTTC

j_call: TRBJ2-7
clone_size: .
d_call: TRBD2
v_call: TRBV5-1
cdr3_aa: CASSPGLAGFSGQYF
cdr3_nt: TGCGCCAGCAGCCCCGGACTAGCGGGTTTCAGTGGGCAGTACTTC

j_call: TRBJ1-1
clone_size: .
d_call: .
v_call: TRBV14
cdr3_aa: CASSQSLQGRAFF
cdr3_nt: TGTGCCAGCAGCCAAAGCCTACAGGGTCGGGCTTTCTTT

j_call: TRBJ2-7
clone_size: .
d_call: .
v_call: TRBV2
cdr3_aa: CASIRGVFYEQYF
cdr3_nt: TGTGCCAGCATCAGAGGGGTTTTTTACGAGCAGTACTTC

j_call: TRBJ1-3
clone_size: .
d_call: .
v_call: TRBV28
cdr3_aa: CASSLVASVGNTIYF
cdr3_nt: TGTGCCAGCAGTTTGGTGGCTTCGGTTGGAAACACCATATATTTT

j_call: TRBJ1-5
clone_size: .
d_call: .
v_call: TRBV12-3/TRBV12-4
cdr3_aa: CASRAPRGPQHF
cdr3_nt: TGTGCCAGCAGAGCCCCTCGTGGGCCCCAGCATTTT

j_call: TRBJ2-3
clone_size: .
d_call: TRBD2
v_call: TRBV20-1
cdr3_aa: CSASGSGRATDTQYF
cdr3_nt: TGCAGTGCTAGTGGGAGCGGGAGGGCCACAGATACGCAGTATTTT

j_call: TRBJ2-5
clone_size: .
d_call: .
v_call: TRBV2
cdr3_aa: CASSRDSQETQYF
cdr3_nt: TGTGCCAGCAGTCGGGACTCCCAAGAGACCCAGTACTTC

j_call: TRBJ1-6
clone_size: .
d_call: .
v_call: TRBV19
cdr3_aa: CASSISSVEVAPLHF
cdr3_nt: TGTGCCAGTAGTATTTCTTCAGTTGAGGTAGCCCCACTCCACTTT

j_call: TRBJ2-4
clone_size: .
d_call: .
v_call: TRBV28
cdr3_aa: CASQLAVGIAKNIQYF
cdr3_nt: TGTGCCAGCCAACTAGCAGTCGGGATAGCCAAAAACATTCAGTACTTC

j_call: TRBJ2-1
clone_size: .
d_call: TRBD2
v_call: TRBV4-1
cdr3_aa: CASSPSQAGVNNEQFF
cdr3_nt: TGCGCCAGCAGCCCCAGCCAAGCGGGAGTTAACAATGAGCAGTTCTTC

j_call: TRBJ1-1
clone_size: .
d_call: .
v_call: TRBV5-1
cdr3_aa: CASSRGEGTVNTEAFF
cdr3_nt: TGCGCCAGCAGCCGGGGGGAGGGCACGGTGAACACTGAAGCTTTCTTT

j_call: TRBJ1-5
clone_size: .
d_call: .
v_call: TRBV28
cdr3_aa: CASTFGGISNQPQHF
cdr3_nt: TGTGCCAGCACCTTTGGGGGTATTAGCAATCAGCCCCAGCATTTT

j_call: TRBJ2-3
clone_size: .
d_call: TRBD2
v_call: TRBV9
cdr3_aa: CASSVGLARHTDTQYF
cdr3_nt: TGTGCCAGCAGCGTAGGACTAGCGAGGCACACAGATACGCAGTATTTT

j_call: TRBJ1-4
clone_size: .
d_call: .
v_call: TRBV7-9
cdr3_aa: CASSIAGSAEKLFF
cdr3_nt: TGTGCCAGCAGTATAGCGGGGAGCGCGGAAAAACTGTTTTTT

j_call: TRBJ1-5
clone_size: once
d_call: .
v_call: TRBV28
cdr3_aa: CASSGASEPQHF
cdr3_nt: TGTGCCAGCAGTGGGGCGTCGGAGCCCCAGCATTTT

j_call: TRBJ1-6
clone_size: once
d_call: TRBD1
v_call: TRBV28
cdr3_aa: CASSRQGGSYNSPLHF
cdr3_nt: TGTGCCAGCAGTCGACAGGGAGGCTCCTATAATTCACCCCTCCACTTT

j_call: TRBJ2-5
clone_size: .
d_call: .
v_call: TRBV2
cdr3_aa: CASGTFQETQYF
cdr3_nt: TGTGCCAGCGGGACTTTCCAAGAGACCCAGTACTTC

j_call: TRBJ2-1
clone_size: .
d_call: .
v_call: TRBV2
cdr3_aa: CASTPGGEYNEQFF
cdr3_nt: TGTGCCAGCACCCCCGGAGGGGAATACAATGAGCAGTTCTTC

j_call: TRBJ2-7
clone_size: few
d_call: .
v_call: TRBV14
cdr3_aa: CASSQGALMRKHYEQYF
cdr3_nt: TGTGCCAGCAGCCAAGGGGCGCTAATGCGGAAACACTACGAGCAGTACTTC

j_call: TRBJ2-7
clone_size: .
d_call: .
v_call: TRBV21-1
cdr3_aa: CASTNYKHRAKSYEQYF
cdr3_nt: TGTGCCAGCACCAACTACAAGCACCGGGCGAAATCCTACGAGCAGTACTTC

j_call: TRBJ1-6
clone_size: .
d_call: TRBD1
v_call: TRBV3-1/TRBV3-2
cdr3_aa: CASSNGQADSPLHF
cdr3_nt: TGTGCCAGCAGCAATGGACAGGCGGACTCACCCCTCCACTTT

j_call: TRBJ1-2
clone_size: .
d_call: TRBD1
v_call: TRBV10-3
cdr3_aa: CAISEGNRGGYGYTF
cdr3_nt: TGTGCCATCAGTGAGGGAAACAGGGGAGGCTATGGCTACACCTTC

j_call: TRBJ2-5
clone_size: .
d_call: TRBD2
v_call: TRBV4-2
cdr3_aa: CASSQELGASGSQETQYF
cdr3_nt: TGTGCCAGCAGCCAAGAGCTAGGGGCTAGCGGGTCCCAAGAGACCCAGTACTTC

j_call: TRBJ2-1
clone_size: .
d_call: TRBD2
v_call: TRBV30
cdr3_aa: CAWTSGRVDEQFF
cdr3_nt: TGTGCCTGGACTAGCGGGAGGGTGGATGAGCAGTTCTTC

j_call: TRBJ2-3
clone_size: .
d_call: .
v_call: TRBV6-5
cdr3_aa: CASRLGGGTDTQYF
cdr3_nt: TGTGCCAGCAGGCTAGGAGGTGGGACAGATACGCAGTATTTT

j_call: TRBJ1-1
clone_size: .
d_call: .
v_call: TRBV6-5
cdr3_aa: CASSFSVGGNTEAFF
cdr3_nt: TGTGCCAGCAGTTTCTCGGTTGGGGGAAACACTGAAGCTTTCTTT

j_call: TRBJ1-5
clone_size: .
d_call: .
v_call: TRBV6-6
cdr3_aa: CASTLSPKNQPQHF
cdr3_nt: TGTGCCAGCACCTTGAGTCCCAAGAATCAGCCCCAGCATTTT

j_call: TRBJ2-7
clone_size: .
d_call: .
v_call: TRBV28
cdr3_aa: CASSPPHSRGEQYF
cdr3_nt: TGTGCCAGCAGTCCCCCCCACAGCCGCGGCGAGCAGTACTTC

j_call: TRBJ2-7
clone_size: once
d_call: TRBD1
v_call: TRBV5-1
cdr3_aa: CASSPRTGAPYEQYF
cdr3_nt: TGCGCCAGCAGCCCCCGGACAGGGGCCCCCTACGAGCAGTACTTC

j_call: TRBJ2-7
clone_size: .
d_call: TRBD1
v_call: TRBV28
cdr3_aa: CASSLQGETYEQYF
cdr3_nt: TGTGCCAGCAGTTTACAGGGGGAGACCTACGAGCAGTACTTC

j_call: TRBJ2-2
clone_size: .
d_call: .
v_call: TRBV4-1
cdr3_aa: CASSPRVETTGELFF
cdr3_nt: TGCGCCAGCAGCCCCCGGGTCGAGACGACCGGGGAGCTGTTTTTT

j_call: TRBJ2-3
clone_size: .
d_call: .
v_call: TRBV7-9
cdr3_aa: CASLSTDTQYF
cdr3_nt: TGTGCCAGCCTCAGCACAGATACGCAGTATTTT

j_call: TRBJ1-5
clone_size: .
d_call: TRBD1
v_call: TRBV10-3
cdr3_aa: CAISPGQGGQPQHF
cdr3_nt: TGTGCCATCAGCCCGGGACAGGGTGGTCAGCCCCAGCATTTT

j_call: TRBJ1-1
clone_size: .
d_call: .
v_call: TRBV14
cdr3_aa: CASSQFSGSNTEAFF
cdr3_nt: TGTGCCAGCAGCCAATTTTCAGGCTCAAACACTGAAGCTTTCTTT

j_call: TRBJ2-7
clone_size: .
d_call: .
v_call: TRBV12-3/TRBV12-4
cdr3_aa: CASSSGSYEQYF
cdr3_nt: TGTGCCAGCAGTTCGGGTTCCTACGAGCAGTACTTC

j_call: TRBJ1-5
clone_size: .
d_call: .
v_call: TRBV15
cdr3_aa: CATSSPIPGRANQPQHF
cdr3_nt: TGTGCCACCAGCAGCCCGATACCAGGCAGAGCCAATCAGCCCCAGCATTTT

j_call: TRBJ1-2
clone_size: .
d_call: .
v_call: TRBV30
cdr3_aa: CAWSVSGPAGYTF
cdr3_nt: TGTGCCTGGAGTGTATCGGGGCCCGCCGGCTACACCTTC

j_call: TRBJ1-5
clone_size: .
d_call: .
v_call: TRBV6-5
cdr3_aa: CASSLGDAGQPQHF
cdr3_nt: TGTGCCAGCAGTCTAGGGGACGCCGGTCAGCCCCAGCATTTT

j_call: TRBJ1-4
clone_size: .
d_call: .
v_call: TRBV28
cdr3_aa: CASSGTDFYEKLFF
cdr3_nt: TGTGCCAGCAGTGGGACGGACTTTTATGAAAAACTGTTTTTT

j_call: TRBJ2-2
clone_size: .
d_call: TRBD1
v_call: TRBV7-2
cdr3_aa: CASSITGVYTGELFF
cdr3_nt: TGTGCCAGCAGCATCACAGGGGTTTACACCGGGGAGCTGTTTTTT

j_call: TRBJ2-7
clone_size: .
d_call: .
v_call: TRBV28
cdr3_aa: CASSFPQQSSYEQYF
cdr3_nt: TGTGCCAGCAGTTTCCCACAACAGAGCTCCTACGAGCAGTACTTC

j_call: TRBJ2-1
clone_size: .
d_call: TRBD2
v_call: TRBV5-1
cdr3_aa: CASSLGTSLGEQFF
cdr3_nt: TGCGCCAGCAGCTTGGGGACTAGTCTGGGTGAGCAGTTCTTC

j_call: TRBJ2-1
clone_size: few
d_call: .
v_call: TRBV14
cdr3_aa: CASSPLPGEQFF
cdr3_nt: TGTGCCAGCAGCCCCTTGCCTGGGGAGCAGTTCTTC

j_call: TRBJ2-4
clone_size: .
d_call: .
v_call: TRBV28
cdr3_aa: CASSLPGGMAKNIQYF
cdr3_nt: TGTGCCAGCAGTTTACCGGGGGGCATGGCCAAAAACATTCAGTACTTC

j_call: TRBJ2-5
clone_size: .
d_call: TRBD2
v_call: TRBV30
cdr3_aa: CAWSVASGRAETQYF
cdr3_nt: TGTGCCTGGAGTGTTGCTAGCGGGAGAGCAGAGACCCAGTACTTC

j_call: TRBJ1-3
clone_size: .
d_call: TRBD1
v_call: TRBV6-5
cdr3_aa: CASKLRDSSGNTIYF
cdr3_nt: TGTGCCAGCAAACTACGGGACAGCTCTGGAAACACCATATATTTT

j_call: TRBJ2-3
clone_size: .
d_call: .
v_call: TRBV6-5
cdr3_aa: CASRTAPSTDTQYF
cdr3_nt: TGTGCCAGCAGGACAGCGCCCAGCACAGATACGCAGTATTTT

j_call: TRBJ2-4
clone_size: .
d_call: .
v_call: TRBV2
cdr3_aa: CASSPGTLKNIQYF
cdr3_nt: TGTGCCAGCAGCCCCGGGACACTGAAAAACATTCAGTACTTC

j_call: TRBJ1-6
clone_size: .
d_call: .
v_call: TRBV12-3/TRBV12-4
cdr3_aa: CASSLGINSPLHF
cdr3_nt: TGTGCCAGCAGTTTAGGTATAAATTCACCCCTCCACTTT

j_call: TRBJ2-7
clone_size: .
d_call: .
v_call: TRBV5-1
cdr3_aa: CASRSESYEQYF
cdr3_nt: TGCGCCAGCAGGTCGGAGTCCTACGAGCAGTACTTC

j_call: TRBJ1-6
clone_size: .
d_call: .
v_call: TRBV28
cdr3_aa: CASSLGAYSPLHF
cdr3_nt: TGTGCCAGCAGTTTGGGAGCCTATTCACCCCTCCACTTT

j_call: TRBJ2-3
clone_size: .
d_call: .
v_call: TRBV3-1/TRBV3-2
cdr3_aa: CASSQDGRDNTDTQYF
cdr3_nt: TGTGCCAGCAGCCAAGATGGGCGGGATAACACAGATACGCAGTATTTT